The rows below give T cell receptor beta chains drawn from one sample of a study of blood T cells in healthy people across ages. In TCRdb, the 5' RACE reads were re-called with MiXCR into one record per CDR3 protein. The sample carries around 1,000,000 distinct CDR3 sequences, 25% recorded once. These records were also assigned to another study, of T cells of mothers and their children.

What was sequenced was blood. These receptors all come from a girl aged 2 to 9 in good health. The CDR3 runs from the conserved cysteine through the conserved F or W. D genes are given only for firm matches. The size field is filled for only some rows; it gives once, few, many or a size class.

CDR3 protein: CASSSGGIAEAFF
CDR3 DNA: TGTGCCAGCAGTTCAGGGGGCATCGCTGAAGCTTTCTTT
D gene: TRBD1
V gene: TRBV6-2/TRBV6-3
clone size: few
J gene: TRBJ1-1

CDR3 protein: CASSKAEGGGRGVNEQFF
CDR3 DNA: TGTGCCAGCAGCAAGGCCGAAGGTGGGGGACGGGGGGTCAATGAGCAGTTCTTC
D gene: .
V gene: TRBV21-1
clone size: .
J gene: TRBJ2-1

CDR3 protein: CASNDFTGTSERETQYF
CDR3 DNA: TGTGCCAGCAACGATTTCACCGGGACTAGCGAACGGGAGACCCAGTACTTC
D gene: TRBD2
V gene: TRBV7-8
clone size: few
J gene: TRBJ2-5

CDR3 protein: CASSTKAGTEAFF
CDR3 DNA: TGTGCCAGCAGCACCAAGGCGGGCACTGAAGCTTTCTTT
D gene: .
V gene: TRBV7-3
clone size: few
J gene: TRBJ1-1

CDR3 protein: CSVEAGTFYNEQFF
CDR3 DNA: TGCAGCGTTGAAGCGGGGACATTCTACAATGAGCAGTTCTTC
D gene: .
V gene: TRBV29-1
clone size: few
J gene: TRBJ2-1

CDR3 protein: CAIRKDSWPEQYF
CDR3 DNA: TGTGCCATCAGAAAAGATTCCTGGCCCGAGCAGTACTTC
D gene: .
V gene: TRBV10-3
clone size: .
J gene: TRBJ2-7

CDR3 protein: CASRDREGGNEQFF
CDR3 DNA: TGTGCCAGTCGGGACAGGGAAGGGGGCAATGAGCAGTTCTTC
D gene: TRBD1
V gene: TRBV6-6
clone size: .
J gene: TRBJ2-1

CDR3 protein: CSVERDSAIKPYGYTF
CDR3 DNA: TGCAGCGTTGAACGGGACAGCGCCATAAAACCTTATGGCTACACCTTC
D gene: TRBD1
V gene: TRBV29-1
clone size: .
J gene: TRBJ1-2

CDR3 protein: CASSDRLAGGYEQFF
CDR3 DNA: TGTGCCAGCAGTGACCGACTAGCGGGGGGCTATGAGCAGTTCTTC
D gene: TRBD2
V gene: TRBV2
clone size: few
J gene: TRBJ2-1

CDR3 protein: CASSQVMAHANTGELFF
CDR3 DNA: TGTGCCAGCAGCCAAGTCATGGCACACGCGAACACCGGGGAGCTGTTTTTT
D gene: .
V gene: TRBV4-2
clone size: .
J gene: TRBJ2-2

CDR3 protein: CASSFSRDREIHEQYF
CDR3 DNA: TGTGCCAGCAGTTTTTCTAGGGACAGGGAAATCCACGAGCAGTACTTC
D gene: TRBD1
V gene: TRBV12-3/TRBV12-4
clone size: .
J gene: TRBJ2-7